This is a list of T cell receptor beta chains from one sample in a study of human T cells and chemical hapten exposure. TCRdb re-analysed the RACE reads in MiXCR, keeping a single row per CDR3 protein. Found here are 150,000 to 200,000 distinct CDR3 sequences, about a quarter of them singletons; the top ten hold roughly 2%. This sample comprised whole blood, obtained in connection with sensitization to the hapten diphenylcyclopropenone (DPC). These receptors were taken from a woman under 30 with alopecia areata. Some clones in this sample may be carry-over from other donors' samples. The CDR3 runs from the conserved cysteine through the conserved F or W. Each record gives: V gene, clone size, J gene, D gene, CDR3 DNA, CDR3 protein. The D gene is left open where the match is weak. Size values are once, few and many counts, or a class for expanded clones, and some rows have none.

v_gene: TRBV6-2/TRBV6-3; abundance: NA; j_gene: TRBJ2-5; d_gene: NA; CDR3nt: TGTGCCAGCAGTTACCCCACGGGAGTCCAAGAGACCCAGTACTTC; CDR3aa: CASSYPTGVQETQYF
v_gene: TRBV2; abundance: few; j_gene: TRBJ2-5; d_gene: NA; CDR3nt: TGTGCCAGCACCTTGGGACTGCGTGAGACCCAGTACTTC; CDR3aa: CASTLGLRETQYF
v_gene: TRBV20-1; abundance: few; j_gene: TRBJ2-3; d_gene: NA; CDR3nt: TGCAGTGCTAGAGATAGGTCGCGGGGTGGCACAGATACGCAGTATTTT; CDR3aa: CSARDRSRGGTDTQYF
v_gene: TRBV5-1; abundance: NA; j_gene: TRBJ2-5; d_gene: NA; CDR3nt: TGCGCCAGCAGCTTTGATGGGGGAAGGGAGACCCAGTACTTC; CDR3aa: CASSFDGGRETQYF
v_gene: TRBV5-5; abundance: NA; j_gene: TRBJ1-4; d_gene: NA; CDR3nt: TGTGCCAGCAGCTTGAGACCTATTGTGGAAAAACTGTTTTTT; CDR3aa: CASSLRPIVEKLFF
v_gene: TRBV6-2/TRBV6-3; abundance: few; j_gene: TRBJ2-3; d_gene: NA; CDR3nt: TGTGCCAGCAGTTACTCGAGCCTCGAGAGACCTGACACAGATACGCAGTATTTT; CDR3aa: CASSYSSLERPDTDTQYF
v_gene: TRBV7-6; abundance: NA; j_gene: TRBJ1-1; d_gene: NA; CDR3nt: TGTGCCAGCAGCCGTCTGGGGGTCCTGGGGAACACTGAAGCTTTCTTT; CDR3aa: CASSRLGVLGNTEAFF
v_gene: TRBV10-3; abundance: few; j_gene: TRBJ1-5; d_gene: NA; CDR3nt: TGTGCCACCAAGGGCCTGGAGGAAAGGAACGGCCAGCCCCAGCATTTT; CDR3aa: CATKGLEERNGQPQHF
v_gene: TRBV29-1; abundance: NA; j_gene: TRBJ1-1; d_gene: NA; CDR3nt: TGCAGCTCCCGAGGAGGGGCGGACACTGAAGCTTTCTTT; CDR3aa: CSSRGGADTEAFF
v_gene: TRBV7-2; abundance: NA; j_gene: TRBJ2-7; d_gene: TRBD2; CDR3nt: TGTGCCAGCAGCCCCCGACTAGCGGGAAATTTAGGAGAGCAGTACTTC; CDR3aa: CASSPRLAGNLGEQYF
v_gene: TRBV6-2/TRBV6-3; abundance: few; j_gene: TRBJ1-6; d_gene: NA; CDR3nt: TGTGCCAGCGGCCGATCCATCAGTGCACCCCTCCACTTT; CDR3aa: CASGRSISAPLHF
v_gene: TRBV24-1; abundance: NA; j_gene: TRBJ2-5; d_gene: NA; CDR3nt: TGTGCCACCAGTGGAGGAGAGACCCAGTACTTC; CDR3aa: CATSGGETQYF
v_gene: TRBV4-3; abundance: many; j_gene: TRBJ2-7; d_gene: TRBD2; CDR3nt: TGCGCCAGCAGCCTTAGTCCAACTAGCGGTACCTACGAGCAGTACTTC; CDR3aa: CASSLSPTSGTYEQYF
v_gene: TRBV18; abundance: NA; j_gene: TRBJ2-5; d_gene: NA; CDR3nt: TGTGCCAGCTCACCACTGCGGAACCAAGAGACCCAGTACTTC; CDR3aa: CASSPLRNQETQYF
v_gene: TRBV6-1; abundance: many; j_gene: TRBJ1-6; d_gene: NA; CDR3nt: TGTGCCAGCGGGAGACAGCTTAATTCACCCCTCCACTTT; CDR3aa: CASGRQLNSPLHF
v_gene: TRBV4-3; abundance: few; j_gene: TRBJ2-1; d_gene: TRBD2; CDR3nt: TGCGCCAGCAGCCAACTAGCGGGGGTGAATGAGCAGTTCTTC; CDR3aa: CASSQLAGVNEQFF
v_gene: TRBV12-3/TRBV12-4; abundance: NA; j_gene: TRBJ2-7; d_gene: TRBD2; CDR3nt: TGTGCCAGCAGTCCCCAAGCGGGGGCCTCCTACGAGCAGTACTTC; CDR3aa: CASSPQAGASYEQYF
v_gene: TRBV30; abundance: few; j_gene: TRBJ2-2; d_gene: TRBD1; CDR3nt: TGTGCCTGGAGTGTTCCGGGACAGCACACCGGGGAGCTGTTTTTT; CDR3aa: CAWSVPGQHTGELFF
v_gene: TRBV27; abundance: few; j_gene: TRBJ2-1; d_gene: TRBD2; CDR3nt: TGTGCCAGCAGTTGGGCTAGCGGGTACAATGAGCAGTTCTTC; CDR3aa: CASSWASGYNEQFF
v_gene: TRBV6-1; abundance: NA; j_gene: TRBJ1-1; d_gene: TRBD1; CDR3nt: TGTGCCAGCAGTCGGACAGGGAGGGAGCAAAACACTGAAGCTTTCTTT; CDR3aa: CASSRTGREQNTEAFF
v_gene: TRBV4-2; abundance: few; j_gene: TRBJ2-7; d_gene: NA; CDR3nt: TGTGCCAGCAGCCAAGACCTGGGGGTTACCTACGAGCAGTACTTC; CDR3aa: CASSQDLGVTYEQYF
v_gene: TRBV7-9; abundance: many; j_gene: TRBJ2-5; d_gene: TRBD2; CDR3nt: TGTGCCAGCAGCTGGAGCGGGAAAGAGACCCAGTACTTC; CDR3aa: CASSWSGKETQYF
v_gene: TRBV20-1; abundance: NA; j_gene: TRBJ2-7; d_gene: NA; CDR3nt: TGCAGTGCTGCTGAGGCCTCCTACGAGCAGTACTTC; CDR3aa: CSAAEASYEQYF
v_gene: TRBV6-2/TRBV6-3; abundance: few; j_gene: TRBJ2-1; d_gene: NA; CDR3nt: TGTGCCAGCAGCCTATCACCCTTCACTAGCGAGCAGTTCTTC; CDR3aa: CASSLSPFTSEQFF
v_gene: TRBV21-1; abundance: NA; j_gene: TRBJ1-1; d_gene: NA; CDR3nt: TGTGCCAGCAGCAAAGGAGGCTGCAACACTGAAGCTTTCTTT; CDR3aa: CASSKGGCNTEAFF